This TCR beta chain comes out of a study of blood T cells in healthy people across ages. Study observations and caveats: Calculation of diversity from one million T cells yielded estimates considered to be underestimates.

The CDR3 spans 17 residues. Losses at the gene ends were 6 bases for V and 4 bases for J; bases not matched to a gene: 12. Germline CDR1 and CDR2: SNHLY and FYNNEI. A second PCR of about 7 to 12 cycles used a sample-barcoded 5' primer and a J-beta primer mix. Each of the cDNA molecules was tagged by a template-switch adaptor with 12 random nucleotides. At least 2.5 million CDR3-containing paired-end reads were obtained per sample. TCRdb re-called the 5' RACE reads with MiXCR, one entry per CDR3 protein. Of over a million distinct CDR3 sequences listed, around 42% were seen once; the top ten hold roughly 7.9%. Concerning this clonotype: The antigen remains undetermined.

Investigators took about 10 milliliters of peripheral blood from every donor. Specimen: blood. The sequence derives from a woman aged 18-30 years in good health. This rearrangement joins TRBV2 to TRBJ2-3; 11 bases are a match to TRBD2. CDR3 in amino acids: CASRPTDPLAGADTQYF. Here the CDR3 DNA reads TGTGCCAGCAGACCTACAGACCCACTAGCGGGAGCAGATACGCAGTATTTT. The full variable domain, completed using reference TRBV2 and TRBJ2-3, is EPEVTQTPSHQVTQMGQEVILRCVPISNHLYFYWYRQILGQKVEFLVSFYNNEISEKSEIFDDQFSVERPDGSNFTLKIRSTKLEDSAMYFCASRPTDPLAGADTQYFGPGTRLTVL.